The 21 T cell receptor beta chains in this list originate from one sample, sequenced in a study of blood T cell repertoires in COVID-19. This table comes from immunoSEQ multiplex PCR, and its TCRdb copy is limited to in-frame clones, with some not included. The sample shows 310,000 or so clones, 87% of them seen only once. Material for sequencing was peripheral blood. These receptors all come from a man aged 25-40 years with COVID-19, enrolled during active disease.

J is TRBJ1-2 and V is TRBV12-2; the table's TRBD1 call for D was not verified on the DNA. TRBV12-2 corresponds to a pseudogene. This CDR3 comprises 18 residues. The CDR3 coding sequence is TGTGCAAGTCGCTTAGAAAAGCTGTTAACAGGCAACGACTATGGCTACACCTTC. It is translated as CASRLEKLLTGNDYGYTF.

The chain couples TRBV7-3 to TRBJ1-2; the match to TRBD1 covers 9 bases. V shed 5 bases and J 7 bases; nucleotides not matched to a gene: 5. The germline V gene has CDR1 SGHTA and CDR2 FQGTGA. There are 13 residues in the CDR3. CDR3 DNA: TGTGCCAGCAGCCCGGACAGGGGCAGTGGCTACACCTTC. Translating gives CASSPDRGSGYTF. Complete variable domain (other parts from reference TRBV7-3 and TRBJ1-2): GAGVSQTPSNKVTEKGKYVELRCDPISGHTALYWYRQSLGQGPEFLIYFQGTGAADDSGLPNDRFFAVRPEGSVSTLKIQRTERGDSAVYLCASSPDRGSGYTFGSGTRLTVV.

The rearrangement links TRBV5-4 to TRBJ2-3; unclear D gene. Germline lookup yields CDR1 SGHNT and CDR2 YYREEE (reference sequence). CDR3 length equals 13 residues. The V gene lost 2 bases and the J gene lost 6 bases, with 10 bases spanning the gap. CDR3 residues: CASSLFVRDTQYF. The CDR3 coding sequence is TGTGCCAGCAGCTTATTCGTGAGGGATACGCAGTATTTT.

This clone showed up just a few times. The chain couples TRBV5-4 to TRBJ2-3; perhaps TRBD2 as D (5 bases). CDR1 and CDR2 from the germline V gene are SGHNT and YYREEE (reference sequence). Trimming removed 4 bases from V and 1 base from J, with 19 bases in between. The CDR3 sequence is 17 residues long. The CDR3 DNA reads TGTGCCAGCAGCCCTCCGCGGAGGAGCGGAGGCACAGATACGCAGTATTTT. Its translation is CASSPPRRSGGTDTQYF.

For the CDR3, the DNA is TGTGCCAGCAGTAACCGGGACAGCCTCAACACCGGGGAGCTGTTTTTT. This sequence encodes CASSNRDSLNTGELFF. This chain joins TRBV28 and TRBJ2-2; TRBD1 agrees at 7 bases. The CDR3 loop spans 16 amino acids. Germline V gene data show CDR1 as MDHEN and CDR2 as SYDVKM. V was clipped by 5 bases and J by 2 bases; unmatched bases: 8.

The chain employs TRBV18 and TRBJ2-1; 7 bases fit TRBD1. The CDR3 runs to 16 residues. Trimming took 3 bases from V and 5 from J; bases not matched to a gene: 10. The germline gives CDR1 KGHSH, CDR2 LQKENI. The CDR3 DNA sequence: TGTGCCAGCTCACCCCGACAGGGCCACACCAACAATGAGCAGTTCTTC. Protein sequence: CASSPRQGHTNNEQFF. Supplemented by reference TRBV18 and TRBJ2-1, the full variable domain reads NAGVMQNPRHLVRRRGQEARLRCSPMKGHSHVYWYRQLPEEGLKFMVYLQKENIIDESGMPKERFSAEFPKEGPSILRIQQVVRGDSAAYFCASSPRQGHTNNEQFFGPGTRLTVL.

The rearrangement uses TRBV7-3 and TRBJ2-5; TRBD1 aligns across 7 bases. With V trimmed by 5 bases and J by 4 bases, 4 bases remained unmatched. The CDR3 totals 13 residues. Germline values: CDR1 SGHTA, CDR2 FQGTGA. CDR3 amino acids: CASSVQGVETQYF. The CDR3 DNA follows: TGTGCCAGCAGCGTCCAGGGGGTAGAGACCCAGTACTTC.

The chain has TRBV10-3 and TRBJ2-2; 7 bases agree with TRBD2. Trimming cost V 10 bases and J 3 bases; bases outside gene matches: 8. CDR3 size: 14 residues. Germline V lookup: CDR1 ENHRY, CDR2 SYGVKD. The CDR3 region is CATTGRGDTGELFF. As DNA, the CDR3 is TGTGCCACGACTGGGAGGGGTGACACCGGGGAGCTGTTTTTT.

The chain combines TRBV6-5 with TRBJ2-1; 12 bases align to TRBD2. The V segment lost 8 bases and the J segment 9 bases; nucleotides outside the gene matches: 11. CDR1 and CDR2 (germline): MNHEY, SVGAGI. CDR3 size: 15 residues. The CDR3 DNA follows: TGTGCCAGCCAAAGTACGGCTAGCGGGAGGGGTGAGCAGTTCTTC. Residues: CASQSTASGRGEQFF.

This rearrangement joins TRBV6-4 to TRBJ1-1, with D maybe TRBD1 (5 bases). CDR1 is MRHNA and CDR2 is SNTAGT in the germline V gene. The CDR3 has 15 amino acids. V lost 4 bases to trimming and J lost 1 base, with 13 bases between them. CDR3 region: CASSGPQGENTEAFF. The DNA of the CDR3 is TGTGCCAGCAGTGGCCCTCAGGGCGAGAACACTGAAGCTTTCTTT.

The V and J genes are TRBV10-3 and TRBJ2-7; weak D call: TRBD2 (6 bases). CDR3 size: 14 residues. Germline CDR1 ENHRY, CDR2 SYGVKD. V was trimmed by 3 bases and J by 3 bases, leaving 12 bases between them. The CDR3 spells CAISDLGRFYEQYF. Written as DNA, the CDR3 is TGTGCCATCAGTGATCTCGGGAGATTCTACGAGCAGTACTTC.

The chain joins TRBV3-1 (or the pseudogene TRBV3-2) to TRBJ2-2; TRBD2 matches 9 bases. CDR1 LGHDT and CDR2 YNNKEL come from the germline V gene (reference sequence). The CDR3 length is 17 residues. The V segment lost 0 bases and the J segment 5 bases; nucleotides outside the gene matches: 7. The CDR3 spells CASSQDRRRGGTGELFF. As DNA, the CDR3 is TGTGCCAGCAGCCAAGATCGTCGGCGGGGGGGAACCGGGGAGCTGTTTTTT.

The chain employs TRBV2 and TRBJ2-2; 9 bases are a match to TRBD1. V shed 5 bases and J 4 bases; nucleotides not matched to a gene: 5. Germline V gene sequence: CDR1 SNHLY, CDR2 FYNNEI. The CDR3 loop spans 15 amino acids. The CDR3 DNA sequence: TGTGCCAGCAGTACAGGGGGCGCGGGCACCGGGGAGCTGTTTTTT. This gives the protein CASSTGGAGTGELFF.

This chain links TRBV7-3 with TRBJ2-1, with TRBD2 identical over 10 bases. Germline V gene lookup returns CDR1 SGHTA and CDR2 FQGTGA. The CDR3 is made up of 17 amino acids. With V trimmed by 5 bases and J by 7 bases, 14 bases remained unmatched. In nucleotides, the CDR3 is TGTGCCAGCAGCCCAGGTGGGCAGCGGGGGGGCCATAATGAGCAGTTCTTC. Its protein product is CASSPGGQRGGHNEQFF.

The chain uses TRBV27 and TRBJ1-6; D may be TRBD1 (6 bases). Looked up from germline, CDR1 is MNHEY and CDR2 is SMNVEV (reference sequence). V lost 4 bases, J lost 0 bases, and 16 bases lay in between. This CDR3 is 18 amino acids long. For the CDR3, the DNA is TGTGCCAGCAGTTACCGCCCGACAGGCAGCTCCTATAATTCACCCCTCCACTTT. Protein product: CASSYRPTGSSYNSPLHF.

The chain employs TRBV3-1 (or the pseudogene TRBV3-2) and TRBJ1-6; TRBD1 matches at 8 bases. The germline gives CDR1 LGHDT, CDR2 YNNKEL (reference sequence). The CDR3 covers 13 residues. Trimming at V came to 9 bases and at J to 8 bases, leaving 6 bases not matched to a gene. The chain's CDR3 is CARSGTGDSPLHF. In nucleotides, the CDR3 is TGTGCCAGGTCCGGGACAGGTGATTCACCCCTCCACTTT.

The V and J genes are TRBV14 and TRBJ2-7; no definite D call. Germline assignment: CDR1 SGHDN and CDR2 FVKESK. Deletions cut 0 bases from V and 6 bases from J, with 3 bases between. This CDR3 is 11 amino acids long. The chain's CDR3 is CASSQDSEQYF. CDR3 nucleotide sequence: TGTGCCAGCAGCCAAGACTCCGAGCAGTACTTC.

The chain employs TRBV4-3 and TRBJ1-6, with 8 bases aligning to TRBD1. The CDR3 covers 16 residues. V shed 1 base and J 6 bases; nucleotides not matched to a gene: 5. Looked up from germline, CDR1 is LGHNA and CDR2 is YSLEER. CDR3 residues: CASSQGQGPPNSPLHF. The CDR3, as DNA: TGCGCCAGCAGCCAAGGACAGGGGCCCCCTAATTCACCCCTCCACTTT.

The V and J genes are TRBV20-1 and TRBJ1-2; D gene ambiguous. Germline assignment: CDR1 DFQATT and CDR2 SNEGSKA (reference sequence). V was clipped by 3 bases and J by 4 bases, with 12 bases between them. The CDR3 is 13 amino acids. CDR3 nucleotides: TGCAGTGCTAGTCGAGAGGCTCGCTATGGCTACACCTTC. It yields the protein CSASREARYGYTF.

The chain combines TRBV30 with TRBJ2-3, with no clear D. Germline loops: CDR1 GTSNPN, CDR2 SVGIG (reference sequence). V gave up 0 bases and J gave up 5 bases, with 6 bases separating them. The CDR3 is 12 residues long. The CDR3 sequence is CAWSVDKDTQYF. The DNA for the CDR3 is TGTGCCTGGAGTGTAGACAAAGATACGCAGTATTTT.

CDR3 in DNA: TGTGCCAGCAGGCAGGGTTCTGGGGCCAACGTCCTGACTTTC. Protein: CASRQGSGANVLTF. The J gene is TRBJ2-6, the V gene TRBV2, with a possible D match to TRBD1 (5 bases). Looked up from germline, CDR1 is SNHLY and CDR2 is FYNNEI. Trimming stripped 6 bases from V and 1 base from J, with 7 bases between. The CDR3 has 14 residues.